This entry concerns a single T cell receptor (beta chain). Antigen unknown. Assay: immunoSEQ multiplex PCR; the TCRdb copy retains only in-frame clones and omits some. The table shows tens of thousands of clones, with around three quarters occurring only once. These data come from a study of radiation and T cells in renal cell carcinoma. Study-level background: Nephrectomy followed 15 Gy stereotactic body radiation by 4 weeks. Overall study findings and caveats: In blood, top tumor clones expanded by 2 weeks, shrinking by 4.

Trimming took 7 bases from V and 1 from J, leaving 8 bases between them. This CDR3 region has 12 residues. Germline CDR1 and CDR2: MNHEY and SVGAGI. Described time point: blood 2 weeks post-SBRT. As to treatment: 15 Gy SBRT to primary tumor, nephrectomy 4 weeks later. This chain uses TRBV6-5 with TRBJ2-7, with D uncertain. The material was blood, obtained from a patient whose treatment included radiotherapy and nephrectomy. The receptor was isolated from a man in his 60s with renal cell carcinoma. CDR3 bases: TGTGCCAGCATCGGTGCTTCCTACGAGCAGTACTTC. Amino acids: CASIGASYEQYF.